This T cell receptor (beta chain) was recovered during a study of shared T cell receptors in the human thymus. Germline V CDR1 and CDR2: SGHRS, YFSETQ. V lost 5 bases, J lost 3 bases, and 17 bases lay in between. CDR3 size: 15 residues. Data came from immunoSEQ multiplex PCR; TCRdb stores just in-frame clones and leaves some out. This sample has about 660,000 clones, with about 89% found just once. In its sample, this clone was seen once. Separately, the same data were catalogued under a study of human thymus T cells. That paper notes: Donors were healthy Finnish babies undergoing corrective operations for congenital heart defects. Resections from corrective heart surgery provided thymus tissue. Related work showed strongly overlapping thymic repertoires across unrelated individuals.

The origin of this receptor is a boy under three years old with a congenital heart defect. The chain carries TRBV5-1 and TRBJ1-2; no clear D. The sample comprised thymocytes. The CDR3 DNA is TGCGCCAGCAGGGCCCCAAGGCGTGGAGACTATGGCTACACCTTC. The encoded protein is CASRAPRRGDYGYTF.